The 17 T cell receptor beta chains below come from one sample, sequenced in a study of response to subunit inactivated influenza vaccine. TCRdb ran MiXCR on the RT-PCR reads and lists one entry per CDR3 protein. The repertoire holds approximately 480,000 distinct CDR3 sequences, with about a tenth as singletons. This specimen was PBMCs from blood, taken roughly 47 days after vaccination. Source of these receptors: a man aged 45-60 years who received an inactivated influenza vaccine.

This rearrangement joins TRBV10-3 to TRBJ1-2; tentative D call: TRBD1 (5 bases). Germline CDR1 is ENHRY and CDR2 is SYGVKD. This CDR3 spans 13 amino acids. V lost 4 bases to trimming and J lost 8 bases, with 14 bases between them. The DNA of the CDR3 is TGTGCCATCAGTGTTGGCGAGGGGCAAGGCTACACCTTC. It specifies CAISVGEGQGYTF.

This clonotype was observed once. The rearrangement links TRBV4-1 to TRBJ2-1; 11 bases match TRBD2. This CDR3 comprises 17 residues. CDR1 and CDR2 from the germline V gene are MGHRA and YSYEKL. Trimming at V came to 1 base and at J to 13 bases, leaving 15 bases not matched to a gene. The CDR3 nucleotides read TGCGCCAGCAGCCAAGTGGGATATAGTCTAGCGGGAGGATCACAGTTCTTC. It encodes CASSQVGYSLAGGSQFF.

The rearrangement uses TRBV11-3 and TRBJ2-1, with D unclear. Trimming removed 5 bases at V and 10 bases at J, with 15 bases between. Per germline, CDR1 SGHNT and CDR2 YENEEA. There are 13 residues in the CDR3. CDR3 amino acids: CASSPGSLGEQFF. DNA of the CDR3: TGTGCCAGCAGCCCTGGAAGCCTGGGGGAGCAGTTCTTC.

This clonotype was counted a few times. This chain joins TRBV7-2 and TRBJ2-3; D is unresolved. The CDR3 is 16 residues long. V lost 8 bases, J lost 0 bases, and 18 bases lay in between. Looked up from germline, CDR1 is SGHTA and CDR2 is FQGNSA. For the CDR3, the DNA is TGTGCCAGCCGTGCGATAGCAGCAACTAGCACAGATACGCAGTATTTT. It codes for CASRAIAATSTDTQYF.

This clonotype was seen a handful of times. V usage is TRBV7-9 and J usage is TRBJ2-1; D ambiguous. The germline CDR1 and CDR2 sequences are SEHNR and FQNEAQ (reference sequence). This CDR3 spans 12 amino acids. Trimming left V 5 bases short and J 7 bases short, with 9 bases between. The CDR3 protein is CASSGIGNEQFF. The CDR3 nucleotides are TGTGCCAGCAGCGGGATTGGGAATGAGCAGTTCTTC.

This clonotype was seen a few times. V and J are TRBV7-2 and TRBJ2-4, with D perhaps matching TRBD1 (6 bases). Trimming took off 5 bases at V and 0 bases at J, with 17 bases between the two ends. Germline CDR1 is SGHTA and CDR2 is FQGNSA. This CDR3 region has 17 residues. The CDR3 coding sequence is TGTGCCAGCAGCCCCCGGGACACCTTTCTAGCCAAAAACATTCAGTACTTC. It codes for CASSPRDTFLAKNIQYF.

The CDR3 coding sequence is TGTGCCAGCAGCGCACAACGTGTCGCAGGGAGGTACGAGCAGTACTTC. This encodes CASSAQRVAGRYEQYF. The genes are TRBV9 and TRBJ2-7; D is perhaps TRBD2 (6 bases). V was pared by 3 bases and J by 4 bases, with 20 bases between. The CDR3 loop spans 16 amino acids. Per the germline V gene, CDR1 is SGDLS and CDR2 is YYNGEE.

The rearrangement uses TRBV24-1 and TRBJ2-3; no firm D call. Trimming took off 3 bases at V and 7 bases at J, with 10 bases between the two ends. Per germline, CDR1 KGHDR and CDR2 SFDVKD. CDR3 size: 13 residues. Here the CDR3 reads CATSDLRRNTQYF. CDR3 sequence (DNA): TGTGCCACCAGTGATCTGAGAAGAAATACGCAGTATTTT.

This clonotype has only a few counts. This chain uses TRBV12-3 or TRBV12-4 with TRBJ2-4; D unclear. The CDR3 is made up of 12 amino acids. Between the trimmed V and J ends, which lost 2 bases and 10 bases, there was a span of 9 bases. DNA for the CDR3: TGTGCCAGCAGTTTAACGACCCAAATTCAGTACTTC. Translating gives CASSLTTQIQYF.

V and J are TRBV4-2 and TRBJ1-2, with 8 bases that match TRBD1. The CDR3 extends over 13 amino acids. Trimming at V came to 3 bases and at J to 7 bases, leaving 4 bases not matched to a gene. Looked up from germline, CDR1 is LGHNA and CDR2 is YNFKEQ. CDR3 loop: CASSHSDRVGYTF. The DNA of the CDR3 is TGTGCCAGCAGCCACTCGGACAGGGTTGGCTACACCTTC.

V usage is TRBV29-1 and J usage is TRBJ1-1; D may be TRBD1 (5 bases). The germline V gene has CDR1 SQVTM and CDR2 ANQGSEA. Trimming took off 5 bases at V and 1 base at J, with 14 bases between the two ends. The CDR3 is 14 amino acids. CDR3 sequence: CSVRLAGRNTEAFF. The CDR3 DNA reads as TGCAGCGTTCGGCTAGCAGGGAGGAACACTGAAGCTTTCTTT. Filled out from reference TRBV29-1 and TRBJ1-1, the complete variable domain reads SAVISQKPSRDICQRGTSLTIQCQVDSQVTMMFWYRQQPGQSLTLIATANQGSEATYESGFVIDKFPISRPNLTFSTLTVSNMSPEDSSIYLCSVRLAGRNTEAFFGQGTRLTVV.

The sample holds many counts of this clonotype. The chain carries TRBV12-3 or TRBV12-4 and TRBJ2-2, with a weak D call TRBD1 (7 bases). The length of the CDR3 is 17 residues. Trimming stripped 7 bases from V and 4 bases from J, with 22 bases between. CDR3 nucleotides: TGTGCCAGCACCCCATCGCTGGGCAGGGGGGTCACCGGGGAGCTGTTTTTT. Protein sequence: CASTPSLGRGVTGELFF.

This chain joins TRBV12-3 or TRBV12-4 and TRBJ2-7; D ambiguous. Trimming left V 2 bases short and J 3 bases short, with 8 bases between. The CDR3 spans 13 residues. CDR3 protein: CASSLTVGYEQYF. The CDR3 nucleotides read TGTGCCAGCAGTTTAACGGTGGGCTACGAGCAGTACTTC.

This clonotype was seen only a few times. The V and J genes are TRBV12-3 or TRBV12-4 and TRBJ2-3; TRBD1 might be the D (6 bases). Trimming removed 5 bases from V and 0 bases from J, with 15 bases in between. This CDR3 comprises 16 residues. The CDR3 nucleotides are TGTGCCAGCAGTCTCAGGGGCTGGATAAGCACAGATACGCAGTATTTT. This gives the protein CASSLRGWISTDTQYF.

This clonotype was detected a few times. The gene calls are TRBV20-1 and TRBJ2-5; tentative D call: TRBD2 (7 bases). CDR3 size: 14 residues. Germline CDR1 reads DFQATT; CDR2 reads SNEGSKA (reference sequence). V shed 0 bases and J shed 5 bases, with 13 bases lying between them. CDR3 bases: TGCAGTGCTAGAGATTTAGGGGGGGACGAGACCCAGTACTTC. Its translation is CSARDLGGDETQYF.

Only a few counts were recorded for this clonotype. The rearrangement joins TRBV7-8 to TRBJ1-1; D remains unclear. V was cut by 2 bases and J by 1 base, with 17 bases left in between. The CDR3 loop spans 17 amino acids. Germline values: CDR1 SGHVS, CDR2 FQNEAQ. CDR3: CASSLPRFFGRNTEAFF. CDR3 nucleotides: TGTGCCAGCAGCTTACCGCGTTTTTTCGGGAGGAACACTGAAGCTTTCTTT.

This clonotype was seen only a few times. The chain uses TRBV7-2 and TRBJ2-7; TRBD1 agrees at 8 bases. This CDR3 spans 13 amino acids. The germline gives CDR1 SGHTA, CDR2 FQGNSA. V dropped 5 bases and J dropped 6; count of bases not matched to a gene: 6. In DNA form, the CDR3 reads TGTGCCAGCAGCCCGAGGACAGGGTTCGAGCAGTACTTC. Amino acid sequence: CASSPRTGFEQYF.